The 30 T cell receptor beta chains below come from one sample, sequenced in a study of blood T cell repertoires in COVID-19. Clones were read by immunoSEQ multiplex PCR, and TCRdb kept only the in-frame ones, dropping some. Of roughly 130,000 clones in the sample, 82% were seen once. The sample taken for sequencing was peripheral blood. The origin of the receptors is a woman between 70 and 85 years old with acute or convalescent COVID-19.

The chain couples TRBV12-3 or TRBV12-4 to TRBJ2-5; possibly TRBD1 for D (6 bases). V lost 6 bases to trimming and J lost 9 bases, with 17 bases between them. This CDR3 is built from 13 residues. CDR3 in amino acids: CASSTGHRGSQYF. The CDR3 bases are TGTGCCAGCAGCACGGGACACCGCGGGTCCCAGTACTTC.

The chain employs TRBV4-3 and TRBJ1-2; TRBD1 agrees at 8 bases. CDR1 LGHNA and CDR2 YSLEER come from the germline V gene. The CDR3 totals 15 residues. Losses at the gene ends were 3 bases for V and 8 bases for J; bases not matched to a gene: 11. The CDR3 loop is CASSQSVQGEYGYTF. The CDR3, as DNA: TGCGCCAGCAGCCAGAGCGTACAGGGGGAGTACGGCTACACCTTC.

The chain uses TRBV12-3 or TRBV12-4 and TRBJ1-2; no firm D call. The CDR3 length is 12 residues. The ends were cut back, 5 bases at V and 4 bases at J, with 8 bases in the middle. The DNA of the CDR3 is TGTGCCAGCAGTACGGACTTCTATGGCTACACCTTC. It yields the protein CASSTDFYGYTF.

The chain recombines TRBV12-3 or TRBV12-4 with TRBJ1-2; TRBD1 matches 8 bases. V was clipped by 8 bases and J by 0 bases; unmatched bases: 2. CDR3 length: 13 amino acids. CDR3 DNA sequence: TGTGCCAGCCGGGACAGGCCTAACTATGGCTACACCTTC. Residues: CASRDRPNYGYTF.

Worth noting for this clone: Other nucleotide sequences from this sample produce the same CDR3. V is TRBV6-5 and J is TRBJ1-3; 7 bases map to TRBD1. Trimming took 5 bases from V and 0 from J; bases not matched to a gene: 1. The CDR3 spans 14 residues. The germline V gene encodes CDR1 MNHEY and CDR2 SVGAGI. In DNA, the CDR3 is TGTGCCAGCAGTCGACAGGGCTCTGGAAACACCATATATTTT. Translated: CASSRQGSGNTIYF.

The chain employs TRBV7-3 and TRBJ2-7; D may be TRBD1 (6 bases). Trimming took 5 bases from V and 5 from J, leaving 13 bases between them. Looked up from germline, CDR1 is SGHTA and CDR2 is FQGTGA. The CDR3 is 13 residues long. The CDR3 is CASSPGTFDEQYF. The CDR3 DNA reads TGTGCCAGCAGCCCCGGGACATTTGACGAGCAGTACTTC.

This clone was seen a handful of times. This sequence joins TRBV5-1 and TRBJ1-5, with D possibly being TRBD1 (5 bases). The germline gives CDR1 SGHRS, CDR2 YFSETQ. V lost 0 bases and J 5 bases, leaving 9 bases between the germline ends. The CDR3 runs 14 residues. The CDR3: CASSLVGGDQPQHF. In DNA, the CDR3 is TGCGCCAGCAGCTTGGTCGGGGGGGATCAGCCCCAGCATTTT.

CDR3 residues: CASMRGQGARGTQYF. The CDR3 nucleotides read TGTGCCAGCATGCGGGGACAGGGGGCGCGGGGTACGCAGTATTTT. V and J are TRBV2 and TRBJ2-3, with 12 nucleotides matching TRBD1. The V gene's germline CDR1 is SNHLY and CDR2 FYNNEI. This CDR3 has 15 residues. V trimming: 7 bases; J trimming: 8 bases; junction bases outside the gene matches: 10. The whole variable domain, remainder taken from reference TRBV2 and TRBJ2-3, is EPEVTQTPSHQVTQMGQEVILRCVPISNHLYFYWYRQILGQKVEFLVSFYNNEISEKSEIFDDQFSVERPDGSNFTLKIRSTKLEDSAMYFCASMRGQGARGTQYFGPGTRLTVL.

J is TRBJ2-5 and V is TRBV5-8; 7 nucleotides align to TRBD2. The germline V gene encodes CDR1 SGHTS and CDR2 YDEGEE. V lost 4 bases and J lost 1; bases outside the gene matches: 4. The CDR3 extends over 14 amino acids. The CDR3 DNA sequence: TGTGCCAGCAGCAAGGGACTAATCCAAGAGACCCAGTACTTC. This encodes CASSKGLIQETQYF.

The chain carries TRBV19 and TRBJ1-1; no definite D call. Germline-derived CDR1 and CDR2 are LNHDA and SQIVND (reference sequence). The CDR3 is made up of 12 amino acids. Deletions cut 8 bases from V and 0 bases from J, with 7 bases between. The CDR3 DNA sequence: TGTGCCAGTGGCTCCCTGAACACTGAAGCTTTCTTT. The encoded protein is CASGSLNTEAFF.

This clone appeared a single time. The chain recombines TRBV6-1 with TRBJ2-5; TRBD2 agrees at 9 bases. The V segment lost 4 bases and the J segment 5 bases; nucleotides outside the gene matches: 17. This CDR3 contains 18 residues. Looked up from germline, CDR1 is MNHNS and CDR2 is SASEGT. CDR3 sequence reads: CASSVSSGGGGAWETQYF. The CDR3 bases are TGTGCCAGCAGTGTCTCTTCTGGTGGCGGGGGGGCTTGGGAGACCCAGTACTTC.

The chain links TRBV30 to TRBJ1-5; D gene ambiguous. This CDR3 has 13 residues. The V and J ends lost 5 bases and 6 bases respectively, with 14 bases between them. The germline V gene has CDR1 GTSNPN and CDR2 SVGIG (reference sequence). CDR3 sequence (DNA): TGTGCCTGGGCCCGGATAAGCGGTCAGCCCCAGCATTTT. It translates to CAWARISGQPQHF.

The chain couples TRBV30 to TRBJ1-1; D gene uncertain. Germline CDR1 and CDR2: GTSNPN and SVGIG (reference sequence). The CDR3 runs to 11 residues. The V and J ends lost 4 bases and 2 bases respectively, with 5 bases between them. The CDR3 here is CAWIPNTEAFF. The DNA for the CDR3 is TGTGCCTGGATCCCAAACACTGAAGCTTTCTTT.

V and J are TRBV2 and TRBJ1-3, with 7 bases fitting TRBD1. Trimming at V came to 5 bases and at J to 0 bases, leaving 4 bases not matched to a gene. The CDR3 loop spans 15 amino acids. Germline-derived CDR1 and CDR2 are SNHLY and FYNNEI. The CDR3 DNA follows: TGTGCCAGCAGTCGGGACAGCTCCTCTGGAAACACCATATATTTT. Translated, it gives CASSRDSSSGNTIYF.

This sequence joins TRBV30 and TRBJ2-3, with 10 nucleotides matching TRBD1. With V trimmed by 1 base and J by 4 bases, 2 bases remained unmatched. From germline, CDR1 is GTSNPN and CDR2 SVGIG (reference sequence). This CDR3 contains 14 residues. CDR3 loop: CAWSGGQGPDTQYF. In nucleotides, the CDR3 is TGTGCCTGGAGTGGGGGACAGGGGCCAGATACGCAGTATTTT.

A remark on this clone: The identical CDR3 is also encoded by other nucleotide sequences in the sample. This chain uses TRBV12-3 or TRBV12-4 with TRBJ2-3; D might be TRBD1 (6 bases). This CDR3 is 13 amino acids long. The V and J ends lost 3 bases and 2 bases respectively, with 6 bases between them. CDR3 sequence (DNA): TGTGCCAGCAGTTTGGGGGCCACAGATACGCAGTATTTT. It codes for CASSLGATDTQYF.

The genes are TRBV18 and TRBJ2-1; tentative D call: TRBD1 (6 bases). Germline CDR1 and CDR2: KGHSH and LQKENI. The V and J ends lost 6 bases and 4 bases respectively, with 13 bases between them. CDR3 length: 14 residues. The CDR3 here is CASSDRATYNEQFF. CDR3 sequence (DNA): TGTGCCAGCTCGGACAGAGCAACTTACAATGAGCAGTTCTTC. Drawing the rest from reference TRBV18 and TRBJ2-1, the complete variable domain is NAGVMQNPRHLVRRRGQEARLRCSPMKGHSHVYWYRQLPEEGLKFMVYLQKENIIDESGMPKERFSAEFPKEGPSILRIQQVVRGDSAAYFCASSDRATYNEQFFGPGTRLTVL.

The chain couples TRBV11-2 to TRBJ2-4, with a tentative D call TRBD1 (5 bases). Between the trimmed V and J ends, which lost 2 bases and 7 bases, there was a span of 12 bases. The germline V gene encodes CDR1 SGHAT and CDR2 FQNNGV. This CDR3 has 14 amino acids. The CDR3 here is CASSLRVQANIQYF. The DNA of the CDR3 is TGTGCCAGCAGCTTAAGAGTACAGGCGAACATTCAGTACTTC.

The rearrangement links TRBV2 to TRBJ1-6; possibly TRBD1 for D (5 bases). The CDR3 runs to 14 residues. The germline gives CDR1 SNHLY, CDR2 FYNNEI. Trimming pared 6 bases from V and 10 bases from J, leaving 16 bases between. DNA for the CDR3: TGTGCCAGCAGGATGGGGGGGGAAGGGTCACCCCTCCACTTT. Translated: CASRMGGEGSPLHF.

The chain joins TRBV19 to TRBJ1-4, with 9 bases that match TRBD1. The CDR3 runs 17 residues. Germline V gene lookup returns CDR1 LNHDA and CDR2 SQIVND (reference sequence). With 5 bases clipped from V and 3 bases from J, the junction kept 10 bases outside the gene matches. As DNA, the CDR3 is TGTGCCAGTAGTGGTCCGGGACAGGGTTTAGCTAATGAAAAACTGTTTTTT. Its protein product is CASSGPGQGLANEKLFF.

The rearrangement uses TRBV18 and TRBJ1-2; D possibly corresponds to TRBD1 (5 bases). Germline CDR1 is KGHSH and CDR2 is LQKENI. There are 14 residues in the CDR3. Trimming left V 1 base short and J 4 bases short, with 10 bases between. This CDR3 is CASSPLPGRYGYTF. The CDR3 coding sequence is TGTGCCAGCTCACCACTTCCAGGGCGCTATGGCTACACCTTC.

V gene TRBV15 combines with J gene TRBJ1-3; tentatively, D is TRBD1 (6 bases). Trimming removed 5 bases from V and 4 bases from J, with 18 bases in between. Germline V gene data show CDR1 as LNHNV and CDR2 as YYDKDF (reference sequence). CDR3 size: 16 residues. CDR3 DNA: TGTGCCACCAGCCCCGGAAACAGGGACGCGGGAAACACCATATATTTT. Translated: CATSPGNRDAGNTIYF.

This rearrangement joins TRBV4-1 to TRBJ2-3, with D tentatively TRBD2 (6 bases). The CDR3 spans 14 residues. Trimming took 2 bases from V and 8 from J, leaving 14 bases between them. From germline, CDR1 is MGHRA and CDR2 YSYEKL. This chain's CDR3 is CASSQWPLEGTQYF. The CDR3 DNA is TGCGCCAGCAGCCAATGGCCGTTGGAGGGTACGCAGTATTTT.

The V call is TRBV11-2, the J call TRBJ2-1; no definite D call. CDR1 is SGHAT and CDR2 is FQNNGV in the germline V gene. This CDR3 has 11 residues. The germline V and J ends were trimmed by 5 bases and 12 bases, with 11 bases remaining between them. The CDR3 reads CASSPVRGQFF. In nucleotides, the CDR3 is TGTGCCAGCAGCCCAGTCCGCGGGCAGTTCTTC.

This clone has more than one count but fewer than ten. The V and J genes are TRBV20-1 and TRBJ1-4, with unresolved D. Between the trimmed V and J ends, which lost 3 bases and 7 bases, there was a span of 9 bases. CDR1 and CDR2 from the germline V gene are DFQATT and SNEGSKA (reference sequence). The CDR3 consists of 12 residues. CDR3 protein: CSASMRREKLFF. The CDR3 DNA reads TGCAGTGCTAGTATGCGTCGTGAAAAACTGTTTTTT.

V is TRBV4-1 and J is TRBJ2-2, with 9 bases aligning to TRBD2. Germline loops: CDR1 MGHRA, CDR2 YSYEKL. The length of the CDR3 is 17 residues. Losses at the gene ends were 5 bases for V and 3 bases for J; bases not matched to a gene: 10. CDR3 residues: CASSRLAGGPDTGELFF. The CDR3 DNA reads as TGCGCCAGCAGCAGACTGGCGGGGGGGCCGGACACCGGGGAGCTGTTTTTT.

V is TRBV2 and J is TRBJ2-5; TRBD1 might be the D (6 bases). The V and J ends lost 5 bases and 2 bases respectively, with 12 bases between them. The CDR3 spans 14 residues. Per the germline V gene, CDR1 is SNHLY and CDR2 is FYNNEI. The CDR3 coding sequence is TGTGCCAGCAGTCAGCGGCAGGGGCAAGAGACCCAGTACTTC. It specifies CASSQRQGQETQYF. Full variable domain (missing parts from reference TRBV2 and TRBJ2-5): EPEVTQTPSHQVTQMGQEVILRCVPISNHLYFYWYRQILGQKVEFLVSFYNNEISEKSEIFDDQFSVERPDGSNFTLKIRSTKLEDSAMYFCASSQRQGQETQYFGPGTRLLVL.

The chain has TRBV11-3 and TRBJ2-2, with D maybe TRBD1 (5 bases). Germline assignment: CDR1 SGHNT and CDR2 YENEEA. Trimming removed 1 base from V and 3 bases from J, with 12 bases in between. The CDR3 contains 16 residues. The CDR3 here is CASSLGVQGYTGELFF. The CDR3 DNA is TGTGCCAGCAGCTTAGGCGTGCAGGGATACACCGGGGAGCTGTTTTTT.

J is TRBJ2-7 and V is TRBV4-2, with D hard to call. V lost 2 bases, J lost 2 bases, and 13 bases lay in between. Germline CDR1 and CDR2: LGHNA and YNFKEQ. This CDR3 is built from 15 residues. Here the CDR3 DNA reads TGTGCCAGCAGCCAAAACAAACCAGGCCCCTACGAGCAGTACTTC. Translated, it gives CASSQNKPGPYEQYF.

The chain uses TRBV30 and TRBJ1-2; no firm D call. This CDR3 is 14 amino acids long. The V end was cut by 5 bases, the J end by 8 bases, with 21 bases between. Germline assignment: CDR1 GTSNPN and CDR2 SVGIG (reference sequence). The CDR3 DNA sequence: TGTGCCTGGGCAACAAAGGTAGACTCGGCGGGCTACACCTTC. It is translated as CAWATKVDSAGYTF.